This T cell receptor beta chain stems from a study of response to subunit inactivated influenza vaccine. Study observations and caveats: Each seasonal flu vaccination may recruit only limited new T cells, authors suggested.

Trimming cost V 1 base and J 1 base, with 15 bases left between them. Per germline, CDR1 SGHDN and CDR2 FVKESK. CDR3 size: 17 residues. As concerns this clonotype: What it binds is not known.

In TCRdb, the RT-PCR reads were re-called with MiXCR into one record per CDR3 protein. The table shows hundreds of thousands of distinct CDR3 sequences, with approximately 11% occurring only once. The TCR comes from a man aged 50 or older who received an inactivated influenza vaccine. The V gene is TRBV14, the J gene TRBJ2-3; D unresolved. This material consisted of PBMCs from blood, taken more than 35 days after vaccination. Here the CDR3 reads CASSQAIDWEGTDTQYF. The CDR3 DNA sequence: TGTGCCAGCAGCCAAGCAATTGACTGGGAAGGCACAGATACGCAGTATTTT. The full variable domain, completed using reference TRBV14 and TRBJ2-3, is EAGVTQFPSHSVIEKGQTVTLRCDPISGHDNLYWYRRVMGKEIKFLLHFVKESKQDESGMPNNRFLAERTGGTYSTLKVQPAELEDSGVYFCASSQAIDWEGTDTQYFGPGTRLTVL.